This T cell receptor (beta chain) was sequenced for a study of cytomegalovirus exposure and HLA in healthy donors (TCRdb year 2017). Describing the broader study: According to a later analysis, the 120 or so validation repertoires were produced on the same platform as the 680 or so repertoires of the first cohort. The study was designed to test whether signatures of past pathogen exposure could be identified by cataloging public T cell receptors. Besides the first cohort of roughly 640 subjects, a separate validation cohort made up of some 110 different subjects was used. High-throughput TCR immunosequencing, statistical association of individual TCRs with disease status, and machine learning were combined to predict cytomegalovirus infection status.

Library preparation employed the immunoSEQ multiplex PCR assay. As for the authors' bioinformatics: A statistical classification framework was built for diagnosing cytomegalovirus status from the catalog of TCR beta chain sequences. TCRdb carries this immuneACCESS record with in-frame sequences only. Its versions omit some clonotypes, under half of them owing to an unresolved V gene in the studies checked, with the rest unexplained. V and J calls and clone size come straight from that table; D and trimming were deduced from the DNA. A total of a few hundred thousand clones appear in this sample, roughly 87% of them only once. The ten top clones hold approximately 0.95% of the sample. The donors belonged to the validation cohort of around 120 subjects, which was separate from the approximately 660-subject first cohort. Here V drops 6 bases and J drops 8 bases, and the junction holds 3 bases not matched to any gene. The CDR3, cysteine through phenylalanine, is 11 amino acids long. The CDR3 DNA has 33 bases and is translated from base 1. The germline V gene sets CDR1 to SQVTM and CDR2 to ANQGSEA.

This clone was detected only once. It has no known antigen specificity. No clone much larger than this one lies a single base away; base qualities are absent. Broader findings and caveats from the paper: In a later analysis, TCRs clustered in the first cohort were found to also tend to co-occur in the roughly 120 validation repertoires, with approximately 93% of cluster scores above 0. The authors suggested that the approach could potentially be extended to other disease states and immunological phenotypes. The classifier was reported to diagnose cytomegalovirus status with high specificity and sensitivity in both the original and validation cohorts. The study gave a list of under 200 TCR beta chains associated with cytomegalovirus. In vitro tests confirmed that a few of the cytomegalovirus-associated TCR beta chains recognize cytomegalovirus antigens. A later analysis lacked HLA typing for the validation cohort, so it scored co-occurrence in that cohort across all 130 or so repertoires. Across donors, most TCR sequences were observed very rarely, whereas some public TCRs were present in many individuals.

The chain uses TRBV29-1 and TRBJ1-2, and 10 bases in between align with TRBD1. The sequenced sample consisted of PBMCs. This sequence was found in a man aged 25 to 45 in good health and CMV-seronegative. CDR3 sequence: CSVGDRGGYTF. The DNA sequence reads TGCAGCGTCGGGGACAGGGGAGGCTACACCTTC.